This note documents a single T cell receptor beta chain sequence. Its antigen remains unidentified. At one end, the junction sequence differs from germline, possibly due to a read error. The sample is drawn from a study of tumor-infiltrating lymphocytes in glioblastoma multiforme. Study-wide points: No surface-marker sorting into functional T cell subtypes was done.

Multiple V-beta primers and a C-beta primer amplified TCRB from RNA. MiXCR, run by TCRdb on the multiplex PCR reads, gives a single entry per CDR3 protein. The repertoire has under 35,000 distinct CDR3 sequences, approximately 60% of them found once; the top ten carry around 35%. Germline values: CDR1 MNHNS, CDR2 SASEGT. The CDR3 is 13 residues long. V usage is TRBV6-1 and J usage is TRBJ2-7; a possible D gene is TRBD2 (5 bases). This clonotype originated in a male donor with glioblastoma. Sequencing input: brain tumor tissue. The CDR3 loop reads CASIGESSYKQYF. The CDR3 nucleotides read TGTGCCAGCATTGGGGAGAGCTCCTACAAGCAGTACTTC.